This T cell receptor (beta chain) was sequenced during a study of T cells in Graves' hyperthyroidism and ophthalmopathy (dated by TCRdb to between 2017 and 2020). Regarding the study in general: Peripheral blood samples were taken at the time of initial diagnosis, prior to any treatment. To identify TCR V-J signatures that set the groups apart, the researchers used a discovery cohort of 100 patients, made up of 40 to 45 with Graves' ophthalmopathy and about 59 with stable Graves' hyperthyroidism. Prospective prediction of ophthalmopathy was tested in an independent validation cohort of 18 hyperthyroidism patients and around 16 patients who later progressed to ophthalmopathy. For training and testing, the roughly 93 patients in the discovery cohort were randomly divided in a 7:3 ratio. In several Graves' hyperthyroidism patients, the study also compared T-cell repertoires from thyroid tissue with T-cell repertoires from blood. Once sampling was done, hyperthyroidism patients were given methimazole at a starting dose of 30 mg daily, whereas ophthalmopathy patients were given high-dose intravenous methylprednisolone. The paper describes TCR Vbeta CDR3 sequencing of some 130 peripheral blood samples, made up of around 41 ophthalmopathy patients, roughly 80 hyperthyroidism patients and roughly 17 progressor patients. Findings and caveats that apply to the study as a whole: Most expanded thyroid clonotypes (frequency above 0.001) were also detected in blood, suggesting blood repertoires may reflect thyroid immune responses. In cross-validation, a model built on a 13 V-J signature told ophthalmopathy apart from stable hyperthyroidism with less than 90% sensitivity and approximately 84% specificity, and in testing the same model reached 80%/75%. During validation, the model predicted progression to ophthalmopathy a median of around 6 months ahead of onset, with approximately 71% sensitivity and 72.22% specificity. Sample size was not statistically predetermined, and blinding of investigators to group allocation was not performed.

V loses 5 bases, J loses 0 bases, and the germline ends lie 12 bases apart. From the cysteine through the phenylalanine, the CDR3 covers 15 amino acids. The sequence is cut down to CDR3 DNA, 45 bases in frame from base 1. CDR1 and CDR2, per the germline V gene (reference sequence), are MNHEY and SMNVEV. The TCR beta CDR3 regions were amplified from the RNA transcripts. A first-round RT-PCR of the TCR CDR3 used the HTBI primer set with the Qiagen OneStep RT-PCR kit. Libraries were constructed in a second round of multiplex PCR, after which size selection and purification were carried out. Libraries were sequenced paired-end with 100 bp reads on an Illumina HiSeq2000. As for the original processing: SOAPnuke was used to process the raw data, with reads discarded if the reads contained adapters or uncalled bases, had a mean Phred below 15, or lacked an exact constant-primer or identifier match. High-quality paired reads were merged with COPE v1.2.5, and unique nucleotide sequences were defined as clonotypes. Clonotypes were aligned to IMGT TRBV, TRBD and TRBJ reference segments using MiTCR v1.1. Analysis was restricted to V-J combinations with a frequency above 0.0001, which covered roughly 99% of repertoires. A TCS score was defined as the ratio of F50 (clonal expansion) to E x V (chaos), with BLOSUM62-based TCRdist applied between CDR3 peptides within each V-J. Welch's t-statistics and random forest reduced roughly 530 V-J features to roughly 13, which were used in a naive Bayes classifier (R e1071). TCRdb reprocessing: public reads trimmed at Q25 with fastp, clones called with MiXCR, in-frame beta chains kept. Each CDR3 protein gets just one entry, which takes the most common genes and DNA from the rows behind it. TCRdb's processing, not the authors' own work, is the source of the V and J calls. The sample includes some 620,000 distinct CDR3 sequences, with 15% to 20% observed a single time. The biggest ten clones account for 3.8% of the sample.

Stable Graves' hyperthyroidism was defined as no progression to ophthalmopathy during 18 months of follow-up. Hyperthyroidism patients were newly diagnosed, with disease duration under 2 months, and aged 18 to 65 years. Patients with uncontrolled infections, other autoimmune diseases, pregnancy or lactation were excluded. Clinical symptoms, serum thyroxine and TRAb, thyroid ultrasound, and orbital computed tomography formed the basis for the diagnoses. Ficoll-Paque density gradient centrifugation was used to isolate PBMCs from about 10 ml of fresh peripheral blood. Total RNA was extracted with Trizol reagent, and quality was checked on an Agilent 2100 Bioanalyzer. There are many counts of this clonotype. There is no known antigen for this receptor. Base quality data are lacking; no much larger clone is found one base away.

Rearrangement joined TRBV27 to TRBJ2-3, with a tentative D gene TRBD2 over 6 matching bases. The source material was blood. The TCR comes from a woman in her thirties with Graves' hyperthyroidism. The sequenced DNA is TGTGCCAGCAGTGTGACTAGATATAGCACAGATACGCAGTATTTT. Its translation reads: CASSVTRYSTDTQYF.